This record looks at one TCR beta chain sequence and its context. This sample is part of a study of blood T cell repertoires in COVID-19. Looking at the study overall: Nucleic acid was either cDNA or gDNA, and it came from T cells, B-cell-depleted T cells, or PBMCs.

This CDR3 comprises 14 residues. From germline, CDR1 is SNHLY and CDR2 FYNNEI. V shed 6 bases and J 4 bases; nucleotides not matched to a gene: 5. Some clones are missing from TCRdb's copy, which holds only in-frame ones; the method was immunoSEQ multiplex PCR. Counted here are 150,000 to 200,000 clones, roughly nine tenths occurring once; the ten biggest clones make up 0.7% to 0.8%. This chain uses TRBV2 with TRBJ2-2; 7 nucleotides agree with TRBD2. The material sequenced was peripheral blood. The TCR comes from a woman between 65 and 79 years old with acute or convalescent COVID-19. The CDR3 coding sequence is TGTGCCAGCAGGGGCGGGAGCGGCACCGGGGAGCTGTTTTTT. Protein: CASRGGSGTGELFF.